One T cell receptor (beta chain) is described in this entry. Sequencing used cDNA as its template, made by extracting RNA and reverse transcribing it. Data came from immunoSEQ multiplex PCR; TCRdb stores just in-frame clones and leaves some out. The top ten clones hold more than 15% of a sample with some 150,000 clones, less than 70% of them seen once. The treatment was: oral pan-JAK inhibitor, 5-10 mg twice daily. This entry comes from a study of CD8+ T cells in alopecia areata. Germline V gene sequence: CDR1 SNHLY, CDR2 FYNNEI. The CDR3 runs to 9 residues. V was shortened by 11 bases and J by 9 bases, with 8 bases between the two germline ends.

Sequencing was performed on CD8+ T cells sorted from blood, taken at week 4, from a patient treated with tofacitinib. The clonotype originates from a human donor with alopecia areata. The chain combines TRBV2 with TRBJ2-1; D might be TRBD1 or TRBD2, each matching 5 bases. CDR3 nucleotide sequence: TGTGCCTACGGGGCTGAGCAGTTCTTC. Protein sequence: CAYGAEQFF. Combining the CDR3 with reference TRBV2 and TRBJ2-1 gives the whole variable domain EPEVTQTPSHQVTQMGQEVILRCVPISNHLYFYWYRQILGQKVEFLVSFYNNEISEKSEIFDDQFSVERPDGSNFTLKIRSTKLEDSAMYFCAYGAEQFFGPGTRLTVL.